Listed below are T cell receptor beta chains from one sample, sequenced in a study of PD-1 blockade in mismatch repair-deficient tumors. Some clones are missing from TCRdb's copy, which holds only in-frame ones; the method was immunoSEQ multiplex PCR. The sample lists around 100,000 clones, over 60% occurring once. The sequences come from peripheral blood, collected about 60 weeks after starting pembrolizumab. These receptors all come from an adult with mismatch repair-deficient cancer. Each CDR3 is given with its conserved first and last residue. Each record gives: D gene, clone size, J gene, V gene, CDR3 protein, CDR3 DNA. D genes are given only for firm matches. The listing skips clone size in some rows; elsewhere it reads once, few, many or a size class.

>.|few|TRBJ1-5|TRBV19
CASSTLSQPQHF
TGTGCCAGTAGTACCCTGAGCCAGCCCCAGCATTTT
>TRBD1|few|TRBJ1-2|TRBV25-1
CASSEYILTGDNYGYTF
TGTGCCAGCAGTGAATATATTCTCACAGGGGATAACTATGGCTACACCTTC
>.|.|TRBJ1-2|TRBV6-1
CASSEGGPNYGYTF
TGTGCCAGCAGTGAAGGGGGACCCAACTATGGCTACACCTTC
>.|.|TRBJ2-5|TRBV6-1
CASSGRRAQETQYF
TGTGCCAGCAGTGGCCGGAGGGCCCAAGAGACCCAGTACTTC
>.|.|TRBJ1-5|TRBV7-8
CASSLRDNQPQHF
TGTGCCAGCAGCTTGAGAGACAATCAGCCCCAGCATTTT
>TRBD1|.|TRBJ2-2|TRBV19
CASSNDRVGTGELFF
TGTGCCAGTAGCAACGACAGGGTCGGGACCGGGGAGCTGTTTTTT
>.|.|TRBJ2-1|TRBV20-1
CSAFSHEQFF
TGCAGTGCTTTTAGCCATGAGCAGTTCTTC
>.|once|TRBJ1-1|TRBV5-1
CASSLARETEAFF
TGCGCCAGCAGCTTGGCCCGGGAGACTGAAGCTTTCTTT
>.|.|TRBJ1-5|TRBV2
CASSPDGLFNQPQHF
TGTGCCAGCAGTCCAGACGGACTTTTTAATCAGCCCCAGCATTTT
>.|.|TRBJ1-1|TRBV29-1
CSEGTPQAPEAFF
TGCAGCGAGGGGACCCCTCAGGCCCCTGAAGCTTTCTTT
>TRBD1|.|TRBJ2-7|TRBV27
CASTYSQGAFPYEQYF
TGTGCCAGCACATACTCGCAGGGGGCCTTTCCCTACGAGCAGTACTTC
>.|.|TRBJ2-2|TRBV11-2
CASLRENTGELFF
TGTGCCAGCCTTCGGGAGAACACCGGGGAGCTGTTTTTT
>.|once|TRBJ2-6|TRBV15
CATSRGYGDSGANVLTF
TGTGCCACCAGCAGAGGCTACGGCGACTCTGGGGCCAACGTCCTGACTTTC
>TRBD1|.|TRBJ1-1|TRBV5-1
CASSLDRGRSGTEAFF
TGCGCCAGCAGCCTTGACAGGGGGCGAAGTGGCACTGAAGCTTTCTTT
>.|.|TRBJ2-2|TRBV19
CASTIRRGENTGELFF
TGTGCCAGTACTATTCGTAGGGGGGAGAACACCGGGGAGCTGTTTTTT
>TRBD2|.|TRBJ2-1|TRBV5-1
CASSLGLAGGAEQFF
TGCGCCAGCAGCTTGGGACTAGCGGGAGGGGCTGAGCAGTTCTTC
>.|.|TRBJ2-7|TRBV6-5
CASSYSRDISYEQYF
TGTGCCAGCAGTTACTCTAGGGACATATCCTACGAGCAGTACTTC
>TRBD2|.|TRBJ2-3|TRBV5-6
CASTEMSGTPPGTQYF
TGTGCCAGCACCGAAATGAGCGGGACCCCTCCGGGGACGCAGTATTTT
>.|.|TRBJ2-1|TRBV5-1
CASSLDMSYNEQFF
TGCGCCAGCAGCCTCGACATGTCGTACAATGAGCAGTTCTTC
>.|few|TRBJ2-7|TRBV11-2
CASSPDNPWEQYF
TGTGCCAGCAGCCCCGACAATCCTTGGGAGCAGTACTTC
>.|few|TRBJ2-1|TRBV6-1
CASLALYNEQFF
TGTGCCAGTCTAGCGTTGTACAATGAGCAGTTCTTC
>.|.|TRBJ1-2|TRBV30
CAWSVGGDYGYTF
TGTGCCTGGAGCGTAGGGGGAGACTATGGCTACACCTTC
>.|.|TRBJ2-7|TRBV13
CASSLKRGWYEQYF
TGTGCCAGCAGCTTAAAAAGGGGTTGGTACGAGCAGTACTTC
>TRBD2|.|TRBJ2-1|TRBV19
CASSRSGSYNEQFF
TGTGCCAGTAGTAGGAGCGGGAGTTACAATGAGCAGTTCTTC
>.|.|TRBJ2-3|TRBV7-9
CASSFRVTGPSTDTQYF
TGTGCCAGCAGCTTTCGGGTCACGGGACCTAGCACAGATACGCAGTATTTT
>.|.|TRBJ1-6|TRBV6-5
CASTSQLGRFHF
TGTGCCAGCACTAGTCAATTGGGGCGCTTCCACTTT
>TRBD1|.|TRBJ2-3|TRBV29-1
CSAETGWDTQYF
TGCAGCGCCGAGACAGGGTGGGATACGCAGTATTTT
>.|.|TRBJ1-1|TRBV11-3
CASSLQNTEAFF
TGTGCCAGCAGCTTACAGAACACTGAAGCTTTCTTT
>TRBD2|once|TRBJ2-1|TRBV9
CASSVAAGGAYNEQFF
TGTGCCAGCAGCGTAGCGGCGGGAGGGGCCTACAATGAGCAGTTCTTC
>.|few|TRBJ1-5|TRBV19
CASSISGGGRQPQHF
TGTGCCAGTAGTATTAGCGGAGGAGGAAGGCAGCCCCAGCATTTT
>.|.|TRBJ1-2|TRBV27
CASSPGQRYGYTF
TGTGCCAGCAGTCCCGGACAGCGCTATGGCTACACCTTC
>TRBD2|.|TRBJ2-7|TRBV7-9
CASSLATGGGRAYEQYF
TGTGCCAGCAGCTTAGCCACTGGGGGCGGGAGGGCCTACGAGCAGTACTTC
>.|.|TRBJ1-1|TRBV11-3
CASSLEARRNTEAFF
TGTGCCAGCAGCTTAGAGGCACGGCGGAACACTGAAGCTTTCTTT
>TRBD2|.|TRBJ2-5|TRBV5-1
CASSTLAGAGRETQYF
TGCGCCAGCAGCACCTTAGCGGGAGCGGGCCGGGAGACCCAGTACTTC
>.|.|TRBJ2-3|TRBV4-3
CASSQEPTDTQYF
TGCGCCAGCAGCCAAGAACCGACGGATACGCAGTATTTT
>.|.|TRBJ2-4|TRBV7-6
CASSLVQGWENIQYF
TGTGCCAGCAGCTTAGTTCAGGGGTGGGAAAACATTCAGTACTTC
>TRBD2|.|TRBJ2-1|TRBV10-3
CAISREGPYNEQFF
TGTGCCATCAGCCGGGAGGGCCCATACAATGAGCAGTTCTTC
>TRBD1|few|TRBJ1-5|TRBV6-6
CASSYSRGQGNQPQHF
TGTGCCAGCAGTTACTCTAGGGGGCAAGGCAATCAGCCCCAGCATTTT
>TRBD1|.|TRBJ2-5|TRBV4-1
CASSQGVPGTGGTASQYF
TGCGCCAGCAGCCAGGGCGTACCCGGGACAGGGGGGACCGCGTCCCAGTACTTC
>.|few|TRBJ1-2|TRBV7-5
CASSFGGGSHYGYTF
.
>TRBD2|.|TRBJ2-1|TRBV29-1
CSVGTSGSYNEQFF
TGCAGCGTTGGCACTAGCGGGAGTTACAATGAGCAGTTCTTC
>.|.|TRBJ1-2|TRBV7-6
CASSLPGALGYTF
TGTGCCAGCAGCTTACCGGGGGCACTGGGCTACACCTTC
>.|once|TRBJ1-1|TRBV11-2
CASSSGGTEAFF
TGTGCCAGCAGCTCGGGGGGGACTGAAGCTTTCTTT
>.|.|TRBJ1-1|TRBV4-2
CASSQEAKMGNTEAFF
TGTGCCAGCAGCCAAGAGGCTAAGATGGGAAACACTGAAGCTTTCTTT
>.|few|TRBJ1-5|TRBV29-1
CSVSLPGIGNQPQHF
TGCAGCGTCAGTCTTCCGGGGATTGGCAATCAGCCCCAGCATTTT
>.|.|TRBJ2-1|TRBV7-9
CASSRRRDRQYNEQFF
TGTGCCAGCAGCCGCCGACGAGACAGGCAATACAATGAGCAGTTCTTC
>.|.|TRBJ1-3|TRBV27
CASSLYSGNTIYF
TGTGCCAGCAGTTTATACTCTGGAAACACCATATATTTT
>TRBD2|.|TRBJ2-3|TRBV27
CASSLYVASGATDTQYF
TGTGCCAGCAGTTTATACGTGGCTAGCGGAGCCACAGATACGCAGTATTTT